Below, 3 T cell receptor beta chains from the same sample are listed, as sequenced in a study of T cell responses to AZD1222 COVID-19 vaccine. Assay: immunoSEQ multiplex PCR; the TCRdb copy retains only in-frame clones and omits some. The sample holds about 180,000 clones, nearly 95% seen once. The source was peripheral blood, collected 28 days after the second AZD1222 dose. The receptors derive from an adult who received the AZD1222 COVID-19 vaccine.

Written as DNA, the CDR3 is TGTGCCATCAGTGAGTTCGGAGGGGCAACTAATGAAAAACTGTTTTTT. As protein: CAISEFGGATNEKLFF. The V gene is TRBV10-3, the J gene TRBJ1-4; tentative D call: TRBD1 (5 bases). V was cut by 1 base and J by 0 bases, with 9 bases left in between. The CDR3 contains 16 residues. The germline CDR1 and CDR2 sequences are ENHRY and SYGVKD.

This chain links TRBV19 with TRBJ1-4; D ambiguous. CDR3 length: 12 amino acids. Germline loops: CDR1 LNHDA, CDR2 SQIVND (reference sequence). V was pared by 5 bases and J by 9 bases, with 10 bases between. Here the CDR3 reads CASSPTSQKLFF. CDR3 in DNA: TGTGCCAGTAGTCCAACGTCTCAAAAACTGTTTTTT.

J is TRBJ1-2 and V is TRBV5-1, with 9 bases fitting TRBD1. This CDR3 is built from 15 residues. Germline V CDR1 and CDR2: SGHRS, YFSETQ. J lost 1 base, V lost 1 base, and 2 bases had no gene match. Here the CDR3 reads CASSLTGGLNYGYTF. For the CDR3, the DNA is TGCGCCAGCAGCTTGACAGGGGGCCTTAACTATGGCTACACCTTC.